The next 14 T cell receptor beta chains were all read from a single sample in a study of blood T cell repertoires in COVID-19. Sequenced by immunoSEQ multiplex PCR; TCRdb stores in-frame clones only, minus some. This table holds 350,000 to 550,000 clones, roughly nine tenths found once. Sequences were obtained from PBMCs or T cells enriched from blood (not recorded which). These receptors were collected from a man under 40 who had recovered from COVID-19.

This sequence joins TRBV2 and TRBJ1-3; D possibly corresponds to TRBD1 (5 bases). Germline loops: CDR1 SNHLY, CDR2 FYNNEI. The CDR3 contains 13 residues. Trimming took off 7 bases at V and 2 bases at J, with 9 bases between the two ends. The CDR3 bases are TGTGCCAGCAAGGGCAGGGCTGGAAACACCATATATTTT. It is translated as CASKGRAGNTIYF.

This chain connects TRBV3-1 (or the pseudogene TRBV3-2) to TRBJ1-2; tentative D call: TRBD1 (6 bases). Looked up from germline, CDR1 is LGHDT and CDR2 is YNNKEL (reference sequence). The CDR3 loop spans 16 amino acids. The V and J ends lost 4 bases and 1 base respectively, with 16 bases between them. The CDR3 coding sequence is TGTGCCAGCAGCCCCGGCCAGGGGTCCCGTAACTATGGCTACACCTTC. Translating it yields CASSPGQGSRNYGYTF.

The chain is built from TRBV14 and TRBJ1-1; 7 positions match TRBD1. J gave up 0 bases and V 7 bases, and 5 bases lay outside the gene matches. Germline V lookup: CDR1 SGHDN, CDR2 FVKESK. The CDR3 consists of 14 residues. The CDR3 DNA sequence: TGTGCCAGCAACCGACAGGGCATGAACACTGAAGCTTTCTTT. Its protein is CASNRQGMNTEAFF.

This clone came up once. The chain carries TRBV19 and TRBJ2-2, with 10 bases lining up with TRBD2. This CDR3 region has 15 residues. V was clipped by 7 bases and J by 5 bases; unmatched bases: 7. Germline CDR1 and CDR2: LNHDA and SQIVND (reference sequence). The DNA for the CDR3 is TGTGCCAGTACTTTAACTAGCGGGAAAACCGGGGAGCTGTTTTTT. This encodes CASTLTSGKTGELFF.

Written as DNA, the CDR3 is TGTGCCAGCTCACCAGCGGATGACTATGGCTACACCTTC. Encoded protein: CASSPADDYGYTF. This sequence joins TRBV18 and TRBJ1-2; D is unresolved. V gave up 2 bases and J gave up 3 bases, with 7 bases separating them. The CDR3 is made up of 13 amino acids. Germline CDR1 reads KGHSH; CDR2 reads LQKENI.

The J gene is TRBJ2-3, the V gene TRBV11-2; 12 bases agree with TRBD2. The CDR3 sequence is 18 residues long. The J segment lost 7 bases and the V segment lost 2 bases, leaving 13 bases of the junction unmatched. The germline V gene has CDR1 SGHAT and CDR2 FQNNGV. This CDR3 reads CASSLKRRLAGGLHTQYF. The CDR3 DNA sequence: TGTGCCAGCAGCTTAAAAAGGCGGCTAGCGGGAGGGTTGCATACGCAGTATTTT.

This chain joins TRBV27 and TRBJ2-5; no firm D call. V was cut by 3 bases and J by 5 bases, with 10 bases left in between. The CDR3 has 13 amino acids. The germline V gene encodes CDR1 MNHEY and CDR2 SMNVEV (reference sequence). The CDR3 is CASSFGARETQYF. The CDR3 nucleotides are TGTGCCAGCAGTTTCGGAGCAAGGGAGACCCAGTACTTC.

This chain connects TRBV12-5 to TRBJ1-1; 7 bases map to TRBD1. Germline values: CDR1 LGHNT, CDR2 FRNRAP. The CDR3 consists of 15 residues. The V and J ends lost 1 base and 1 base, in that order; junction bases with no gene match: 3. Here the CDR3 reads CASGLEGTANTEAFF. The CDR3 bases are TGTGCTAGTGGTTTGGAAGGGACAGCGAACACTGAAGCTTTCTTT.

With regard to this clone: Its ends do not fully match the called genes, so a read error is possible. CDR3 region: CASGLAGGTDTQYF. CDR3 in DNA: TGTGCCAGCGGACTAGCGGGAGGGACAGACACGCAGTATTTT. V usage is TRBV2 and J usage is TRBJ2-3, with 15 nucleotides matching TRBD2. CDR1 SNHLY and CDR2 FYNNEI come from the germline V gene. This CDR3 is 14 amino acids long.

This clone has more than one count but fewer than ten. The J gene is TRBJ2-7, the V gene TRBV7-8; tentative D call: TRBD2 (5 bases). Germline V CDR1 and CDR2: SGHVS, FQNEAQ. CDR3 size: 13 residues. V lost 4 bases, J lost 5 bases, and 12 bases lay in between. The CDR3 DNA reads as TGTGCCAGCAGCTCACCGGGGAGAGACGAGCAGTACTTC. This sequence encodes CASSSPGRDEQYF. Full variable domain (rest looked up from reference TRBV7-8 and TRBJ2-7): GAGVSQSPRYKVAKRGQDVALRCDPISGHVSLFWYQQALGQGPEFLTYFQNEAQLDKSGLPSDRFFAERPEGSVSTLKIQRTQQEDSAVYLCASSSPGRDEQYFGPGTRLTVT.

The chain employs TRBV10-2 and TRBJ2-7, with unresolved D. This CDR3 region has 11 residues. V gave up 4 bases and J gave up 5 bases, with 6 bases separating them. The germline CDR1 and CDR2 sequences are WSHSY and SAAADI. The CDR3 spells CASSVAHEQYF. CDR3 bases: TGCGCCAGCAGTGTAGCCCACGAGCAGTACTTC.

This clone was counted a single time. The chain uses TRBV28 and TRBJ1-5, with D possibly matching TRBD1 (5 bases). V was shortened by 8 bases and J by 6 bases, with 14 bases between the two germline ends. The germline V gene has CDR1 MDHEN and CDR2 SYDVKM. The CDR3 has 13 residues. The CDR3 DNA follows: TGTGCCAGCCAACGCGGGGGGATTCAGCCCCAGCATTTT. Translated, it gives CASQRGGIQPQHF.

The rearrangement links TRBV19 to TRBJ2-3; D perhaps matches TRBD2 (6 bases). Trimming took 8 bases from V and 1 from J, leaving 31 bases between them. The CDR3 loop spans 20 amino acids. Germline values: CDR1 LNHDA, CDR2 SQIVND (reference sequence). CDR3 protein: CASGRRDKVLASLRTDTQYF. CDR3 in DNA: TGTGCCAGTGGGCGGCGGGATAAGGTCCTAGCATCACTCCGCACAGATACGCAGTATTTT.

The CDR3 nucleotides read TGTGCCAGCAGCGCCTGGATTAGCGGGAAGGCAGATACGCAGTATTTT. This sequence encodes CASSAWISGKADTQYF. The genes are TRBV5-4 and TRBJ2-3; 8 nucleotides match TRBD2. In germline, CDR1 is SGHNT, CDR2 YYREEE (reference sequence). CDR3 length equals 16 residues. V lost 4 bases and J lost 4; bases outside the gene matches: 11.